One T cell receptor beta chain is described in this entry. PCR used 60 Vbeta primers and 13 Jbeta primers. Clones were read by immunoSEQ multiplex PCR, and TCRdb kept only the in-frame ones, dropping some. The data show 200,000 to 250,000 clones, with about 81% seen just once and around 5% held by the top ten. This sample is part of a study of cytomegalovirus exposure and HLA in healthy donors. Germline-derived CDR1 and CDR2 are SGHRS and YFSETQ. The V end lost 5 bases, the J end lost 4 bases, and 6 bases lay between the germline ends. CDR3 length equals 11 residues. The sample consisted of PBMCs. The chain carries TRBV5-1 and TRBJ1-2; no reliable D call. The sequence derives from a middle-aged woman in good health and CMV-seropositive. The CDR3 sequence is CASRAGYGYTF. Here the CDR3 DNA reads TGCGCCAGCAGAGCTGGCTATGGCTACACCTTC.